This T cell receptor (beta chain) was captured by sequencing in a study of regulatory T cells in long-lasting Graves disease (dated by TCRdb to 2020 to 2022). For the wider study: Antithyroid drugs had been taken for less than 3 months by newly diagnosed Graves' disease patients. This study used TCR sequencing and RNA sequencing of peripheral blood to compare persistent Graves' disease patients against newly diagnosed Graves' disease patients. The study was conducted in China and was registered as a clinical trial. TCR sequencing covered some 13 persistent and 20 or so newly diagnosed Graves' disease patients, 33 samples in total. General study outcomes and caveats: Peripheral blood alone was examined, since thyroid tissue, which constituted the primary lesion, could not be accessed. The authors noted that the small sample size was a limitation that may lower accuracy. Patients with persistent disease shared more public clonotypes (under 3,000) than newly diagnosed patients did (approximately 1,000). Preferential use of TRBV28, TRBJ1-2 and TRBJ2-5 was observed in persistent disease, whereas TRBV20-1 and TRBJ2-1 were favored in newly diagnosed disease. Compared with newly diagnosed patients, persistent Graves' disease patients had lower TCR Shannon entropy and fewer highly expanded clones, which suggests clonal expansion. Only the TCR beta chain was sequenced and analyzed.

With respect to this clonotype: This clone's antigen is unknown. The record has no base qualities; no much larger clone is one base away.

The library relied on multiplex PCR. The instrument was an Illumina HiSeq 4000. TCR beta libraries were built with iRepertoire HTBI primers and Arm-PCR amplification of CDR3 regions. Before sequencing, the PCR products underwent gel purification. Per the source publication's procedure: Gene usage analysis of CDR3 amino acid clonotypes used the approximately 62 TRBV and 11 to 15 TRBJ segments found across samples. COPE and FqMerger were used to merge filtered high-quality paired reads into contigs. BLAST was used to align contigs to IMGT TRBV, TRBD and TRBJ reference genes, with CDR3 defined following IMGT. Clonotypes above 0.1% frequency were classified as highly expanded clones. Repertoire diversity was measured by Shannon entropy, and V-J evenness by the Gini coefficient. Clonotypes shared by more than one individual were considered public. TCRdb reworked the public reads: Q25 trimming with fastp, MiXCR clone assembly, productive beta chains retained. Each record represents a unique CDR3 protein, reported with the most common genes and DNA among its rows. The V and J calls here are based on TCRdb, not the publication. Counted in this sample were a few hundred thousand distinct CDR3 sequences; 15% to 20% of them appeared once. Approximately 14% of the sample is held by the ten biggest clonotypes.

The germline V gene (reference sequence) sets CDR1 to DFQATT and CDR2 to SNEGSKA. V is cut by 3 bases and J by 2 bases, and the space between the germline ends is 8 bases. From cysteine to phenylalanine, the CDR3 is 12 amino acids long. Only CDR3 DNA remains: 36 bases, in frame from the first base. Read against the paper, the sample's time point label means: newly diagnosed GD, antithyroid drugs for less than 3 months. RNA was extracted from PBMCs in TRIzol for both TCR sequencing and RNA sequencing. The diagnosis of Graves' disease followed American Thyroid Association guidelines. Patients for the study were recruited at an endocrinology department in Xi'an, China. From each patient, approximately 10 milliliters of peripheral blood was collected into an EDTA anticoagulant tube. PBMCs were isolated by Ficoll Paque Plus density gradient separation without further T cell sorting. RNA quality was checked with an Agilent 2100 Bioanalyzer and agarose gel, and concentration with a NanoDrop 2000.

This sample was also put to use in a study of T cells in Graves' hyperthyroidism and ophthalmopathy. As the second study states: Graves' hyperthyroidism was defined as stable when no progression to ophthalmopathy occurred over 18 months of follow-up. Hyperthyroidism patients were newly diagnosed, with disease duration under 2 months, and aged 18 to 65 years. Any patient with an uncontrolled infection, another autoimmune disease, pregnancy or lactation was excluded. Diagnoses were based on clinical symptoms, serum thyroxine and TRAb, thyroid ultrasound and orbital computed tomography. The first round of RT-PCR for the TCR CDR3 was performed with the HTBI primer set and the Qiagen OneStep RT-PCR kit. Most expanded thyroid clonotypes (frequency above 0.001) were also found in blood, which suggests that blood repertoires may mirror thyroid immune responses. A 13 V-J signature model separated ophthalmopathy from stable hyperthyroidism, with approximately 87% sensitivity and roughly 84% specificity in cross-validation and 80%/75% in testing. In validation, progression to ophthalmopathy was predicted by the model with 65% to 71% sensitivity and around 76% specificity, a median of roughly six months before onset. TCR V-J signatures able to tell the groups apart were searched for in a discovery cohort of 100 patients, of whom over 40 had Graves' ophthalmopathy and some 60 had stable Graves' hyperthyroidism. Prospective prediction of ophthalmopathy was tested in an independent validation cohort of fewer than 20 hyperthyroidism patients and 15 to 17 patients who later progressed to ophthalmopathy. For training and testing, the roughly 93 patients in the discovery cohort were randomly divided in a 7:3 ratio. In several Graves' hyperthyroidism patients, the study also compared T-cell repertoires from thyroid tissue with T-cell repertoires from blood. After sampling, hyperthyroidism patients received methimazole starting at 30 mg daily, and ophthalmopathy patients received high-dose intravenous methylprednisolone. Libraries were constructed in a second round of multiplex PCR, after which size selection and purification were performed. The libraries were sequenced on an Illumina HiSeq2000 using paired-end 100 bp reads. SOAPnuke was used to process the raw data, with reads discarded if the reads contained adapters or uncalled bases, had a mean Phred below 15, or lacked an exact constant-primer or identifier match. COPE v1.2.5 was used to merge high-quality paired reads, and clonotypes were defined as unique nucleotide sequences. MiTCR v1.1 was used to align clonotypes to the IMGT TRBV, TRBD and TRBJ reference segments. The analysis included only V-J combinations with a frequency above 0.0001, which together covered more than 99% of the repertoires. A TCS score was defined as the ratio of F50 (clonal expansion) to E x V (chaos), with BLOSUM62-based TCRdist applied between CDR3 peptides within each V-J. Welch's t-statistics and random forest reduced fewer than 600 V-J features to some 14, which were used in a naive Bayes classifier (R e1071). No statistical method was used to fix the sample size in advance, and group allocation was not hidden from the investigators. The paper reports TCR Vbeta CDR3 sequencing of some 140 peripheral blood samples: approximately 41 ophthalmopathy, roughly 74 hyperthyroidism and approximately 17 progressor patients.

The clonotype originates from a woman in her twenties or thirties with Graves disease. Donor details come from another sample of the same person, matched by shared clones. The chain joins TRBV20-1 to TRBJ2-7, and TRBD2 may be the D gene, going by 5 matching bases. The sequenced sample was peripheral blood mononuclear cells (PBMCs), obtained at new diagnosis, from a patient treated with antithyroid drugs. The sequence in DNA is TGCAGTGCTAGCGGGGTACCCTACGAGCAGTACTTC. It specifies CSASGVPYEQYF.